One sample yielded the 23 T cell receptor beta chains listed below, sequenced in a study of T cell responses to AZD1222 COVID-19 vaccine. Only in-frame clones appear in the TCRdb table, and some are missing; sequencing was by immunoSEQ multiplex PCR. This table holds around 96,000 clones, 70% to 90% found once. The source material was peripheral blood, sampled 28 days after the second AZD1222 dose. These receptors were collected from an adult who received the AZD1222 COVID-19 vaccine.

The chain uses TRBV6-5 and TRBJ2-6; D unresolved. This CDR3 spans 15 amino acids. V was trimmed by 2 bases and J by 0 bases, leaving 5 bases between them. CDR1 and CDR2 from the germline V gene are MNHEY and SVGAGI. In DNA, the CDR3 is TGTGCCAGCAGTTACGCACACTCTGGGGCCAACGTCCTGACTTTC. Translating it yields CASSYAHSGANVLTF.

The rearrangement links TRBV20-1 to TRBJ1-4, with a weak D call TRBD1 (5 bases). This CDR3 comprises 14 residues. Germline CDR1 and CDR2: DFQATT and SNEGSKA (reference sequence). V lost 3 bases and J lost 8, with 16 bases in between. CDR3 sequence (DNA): TGCAGTGCTAGTCGTCCAGGGCGGGGAGAAAAACTGTTTTTT. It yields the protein CSASRPGRGEKLFF.

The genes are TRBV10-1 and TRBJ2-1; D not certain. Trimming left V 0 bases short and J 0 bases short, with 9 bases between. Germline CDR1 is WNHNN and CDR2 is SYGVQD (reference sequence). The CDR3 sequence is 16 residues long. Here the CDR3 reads CASSESEVGSYNEQFF. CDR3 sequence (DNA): TGCGCCAGCAGTGAGTCAGAGGTCGGCTCCTACAATGAGCAGTTCTTC.

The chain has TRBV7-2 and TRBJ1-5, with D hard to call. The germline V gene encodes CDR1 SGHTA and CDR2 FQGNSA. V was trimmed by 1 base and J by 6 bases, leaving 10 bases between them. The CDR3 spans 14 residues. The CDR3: CASSLGMGSQPQHF. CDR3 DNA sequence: TGTGCCAGCAGCTTAGGGATGGGCAGTCAGCCCCAGCATTTT.

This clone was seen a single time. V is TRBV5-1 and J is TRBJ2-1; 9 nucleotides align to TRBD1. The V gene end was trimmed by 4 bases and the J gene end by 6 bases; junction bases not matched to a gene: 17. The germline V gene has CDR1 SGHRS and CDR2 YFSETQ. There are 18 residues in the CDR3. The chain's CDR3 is CASSGLPGTGQAINEQFF. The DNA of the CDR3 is TGCGCCAGCAGCGGTCTGCCCGGGACAGGGCAGGCAATCAATGAGCAGTTCTTC.

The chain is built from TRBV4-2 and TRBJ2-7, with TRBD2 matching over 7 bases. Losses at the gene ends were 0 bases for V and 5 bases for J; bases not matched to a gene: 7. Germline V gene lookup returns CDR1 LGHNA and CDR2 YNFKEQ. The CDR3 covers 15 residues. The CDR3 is CASSQERRELDEQYF. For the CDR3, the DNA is TGTGCCAGCAGCCAAGAAAGGCGGGAGCTCGACGAGCAGTACTTC.

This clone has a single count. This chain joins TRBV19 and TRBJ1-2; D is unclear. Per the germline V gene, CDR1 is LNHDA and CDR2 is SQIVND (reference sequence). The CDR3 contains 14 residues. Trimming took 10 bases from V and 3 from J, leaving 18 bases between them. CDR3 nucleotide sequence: TGTGCCACCCAGGACGGTCCGACGTACTATGGCTACACCTTC. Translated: CATQDGPTYYGYTF.

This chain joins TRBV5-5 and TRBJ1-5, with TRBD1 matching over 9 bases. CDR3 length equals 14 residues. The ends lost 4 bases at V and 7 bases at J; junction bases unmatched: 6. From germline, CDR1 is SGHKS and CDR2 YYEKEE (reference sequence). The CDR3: CASSPGTGKQPQHF. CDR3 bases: TGTGCCAGCAGCCCCGGGACAGGGAAACAGCCCCAGCATTTT. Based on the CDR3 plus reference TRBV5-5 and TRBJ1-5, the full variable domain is DAGVTQSPTHLIKTRGQQVTLRCSPISGHKSVSWYQQVLGQGPQFIFQYYEKEERGRGNFPDRFSARQFPNYSSELNVNALLLGDSALYLCASSPGTGKQPQHFGDGTRLSIL.

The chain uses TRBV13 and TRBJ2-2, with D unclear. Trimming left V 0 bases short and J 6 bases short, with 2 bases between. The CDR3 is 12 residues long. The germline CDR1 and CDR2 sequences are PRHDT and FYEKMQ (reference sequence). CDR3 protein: CASSLGSGELFF. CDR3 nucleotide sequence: TGTGCCAGCAGCTTAGGTTCCGGGGAGCTGTTTTTT.

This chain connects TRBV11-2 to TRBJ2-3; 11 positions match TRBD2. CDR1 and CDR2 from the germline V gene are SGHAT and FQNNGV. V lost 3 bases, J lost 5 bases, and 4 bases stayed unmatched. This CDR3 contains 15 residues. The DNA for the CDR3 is TGTGCCAGCAGCTTTACTAGCGGGGGAAGAGATACGCAGTATTTT. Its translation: CASSFTSGGRDTQYF.

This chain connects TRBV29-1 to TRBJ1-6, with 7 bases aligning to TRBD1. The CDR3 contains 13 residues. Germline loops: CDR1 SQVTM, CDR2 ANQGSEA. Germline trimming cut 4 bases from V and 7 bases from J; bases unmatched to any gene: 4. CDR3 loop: CSVAAGGNSPLHF. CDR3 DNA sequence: TGCAGCGTTGCGGCAGGGGGGAATTCACCCCTCCACTTT. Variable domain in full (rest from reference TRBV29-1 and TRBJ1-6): SAVISQKPSRDICQRGTSLTIQCQVDSQVTMMFWYRQQPGQSLTLIATANQGSEATYESGFVIDKFPISRPNLTFSTLTVSNMSPEDSSIYLCSVAAGGNSPLHFGNGTRLTVT.

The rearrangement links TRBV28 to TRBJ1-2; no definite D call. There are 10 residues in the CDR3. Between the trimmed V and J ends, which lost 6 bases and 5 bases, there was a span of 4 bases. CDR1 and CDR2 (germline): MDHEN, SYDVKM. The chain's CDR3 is CASRGYGYTF. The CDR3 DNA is TGTGCCAGCAGGGGGTATGGCTACACCTTC.

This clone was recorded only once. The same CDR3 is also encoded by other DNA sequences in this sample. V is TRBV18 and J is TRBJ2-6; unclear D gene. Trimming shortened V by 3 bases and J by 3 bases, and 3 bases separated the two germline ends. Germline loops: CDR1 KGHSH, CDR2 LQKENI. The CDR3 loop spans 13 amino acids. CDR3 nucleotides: TGTGCCAGCTCACCCAGTGGGGCCAACGTCCTGACTTTC. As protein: CASSPSGANVLTF.

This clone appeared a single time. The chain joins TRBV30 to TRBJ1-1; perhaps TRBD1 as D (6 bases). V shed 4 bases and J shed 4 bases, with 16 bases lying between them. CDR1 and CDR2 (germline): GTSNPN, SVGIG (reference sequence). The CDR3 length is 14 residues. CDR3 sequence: CAWTPSLGATEAFF. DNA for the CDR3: TGTGCCTGGACTCCCTCTCTGGGGGCCACTGAAGCTTTCTTT.

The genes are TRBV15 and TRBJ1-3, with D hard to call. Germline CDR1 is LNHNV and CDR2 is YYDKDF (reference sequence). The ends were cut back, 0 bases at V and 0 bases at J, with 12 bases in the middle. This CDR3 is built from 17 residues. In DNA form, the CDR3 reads TGTGCCACCAGCAGAGATCTGGCCACCCGCTCTGGAAACACCATATATTTT. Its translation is CATSRDLATRSGNTIYF.

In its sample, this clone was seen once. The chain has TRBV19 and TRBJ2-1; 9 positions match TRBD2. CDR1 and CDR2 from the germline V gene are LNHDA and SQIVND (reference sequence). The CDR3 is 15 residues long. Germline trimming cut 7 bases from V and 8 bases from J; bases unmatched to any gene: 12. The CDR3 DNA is TGTGCCAGTACCAGTCATGCTAGCGGGAAGGATGAGCAGTTCTTC. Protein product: CASTSHASGKDEQFF. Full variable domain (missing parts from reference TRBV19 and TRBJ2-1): DGGITQSPKYLFRKEGQNVTLSCEQNLNHDAMYWYRQDPGQGLRLIYYSQIVNDFQKGDIAEGYSVSREKKESFPLTVTSAQKNPTAFYLCASTSHASGKDEQFFGPGTRLTVL.

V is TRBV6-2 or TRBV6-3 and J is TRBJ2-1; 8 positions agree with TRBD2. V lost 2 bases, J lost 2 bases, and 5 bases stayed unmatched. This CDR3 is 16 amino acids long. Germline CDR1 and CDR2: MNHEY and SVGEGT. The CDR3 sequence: CASSYSPGGPYNEQFF. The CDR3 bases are TGTGCCAGCAGTTACAGTCCGGGAGGGCCCTACAATGAGCAGTTCTTC.

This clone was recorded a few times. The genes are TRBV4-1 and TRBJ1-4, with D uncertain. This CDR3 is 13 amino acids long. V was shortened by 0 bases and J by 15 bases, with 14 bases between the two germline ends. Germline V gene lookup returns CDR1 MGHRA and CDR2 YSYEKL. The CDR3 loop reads CASSQDRVNHVFF. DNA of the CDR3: TGCGCCAGCAGCCAAGATCGGGTAAATCATGTGTTTTTT.

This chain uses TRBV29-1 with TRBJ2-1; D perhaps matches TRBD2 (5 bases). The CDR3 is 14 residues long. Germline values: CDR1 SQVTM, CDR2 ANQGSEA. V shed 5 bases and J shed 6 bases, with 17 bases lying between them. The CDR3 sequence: CSVSSLGGSNEQFF. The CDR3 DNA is TGCAGCGTTTCCAGCCTTGGAGGTAGCAATGAGCAGTTCTTC.

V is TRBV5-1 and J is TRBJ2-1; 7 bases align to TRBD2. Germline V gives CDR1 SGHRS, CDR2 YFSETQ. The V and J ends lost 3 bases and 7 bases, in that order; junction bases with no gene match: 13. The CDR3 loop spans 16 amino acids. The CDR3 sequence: CASSWGGAGLGNEQFF. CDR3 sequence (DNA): TGCGCCAGCAGCTGGGGAGGAGCGGGGCTGGGGAATGAGCAGTTCTTC. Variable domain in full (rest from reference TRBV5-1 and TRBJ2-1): KAGVTQTPRYLIKTRGQQVTLSCSPISGHRSVSWYQQTPGQGLQFLFEYFSETQRNKGNFPGRFSGRQFSNSRSEMNVSTLELGDSALYLCASSWGGAGLGNEQFFGPGTRLTVL.

The CDR3 protein is CSARAYPEAFF. CDR3 DNA: TGCAGTGCTAGAGCTTACCCTGAAGCTTTCTTT. The rearrangement uses TRBV20-1 and TRBJ1-1, with D uncertain. The CDR3 has 11 amino acids. Germline assignment: CDR1 DFQATT and CDR2 SNEGSKA (reference sequence). Trimming pared 1 base from V and 6 bases from J, leaving 6 bases between.

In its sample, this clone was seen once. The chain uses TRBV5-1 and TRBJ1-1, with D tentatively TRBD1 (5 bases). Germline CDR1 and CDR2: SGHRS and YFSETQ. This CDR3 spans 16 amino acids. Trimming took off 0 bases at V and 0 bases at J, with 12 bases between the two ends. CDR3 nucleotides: TGCGCCAGCAGCTTGGAGCCCAGGGCCATGAACACTGAAGCTTTCTTT. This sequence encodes CASSLEPRAMNTEAFF.

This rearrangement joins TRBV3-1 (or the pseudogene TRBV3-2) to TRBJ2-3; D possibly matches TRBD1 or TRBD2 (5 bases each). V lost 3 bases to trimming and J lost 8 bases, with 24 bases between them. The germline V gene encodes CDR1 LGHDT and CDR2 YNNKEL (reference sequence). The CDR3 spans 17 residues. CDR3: CASSHNREGPRPGTQYF. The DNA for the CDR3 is TGTGCCAGCAGCCATAACAGAGAGGGACCGAGGCCGGGTACGCAGTATTTT.